This TCR beta chain stems from a study of blood T cell repertoires in COVID-19. On the study more broadly: Collection of acute and convalescent COVID-19 samples took place in the United States, Italy and Spain. Nucleic acid was either cDNA or gDNA, and it came from T cells, B-cell-depleted T cells, or PBMCs.

In the authors' workflow: Reference gene primer amplification in the assay estimated nucleated cell counts. The protocol was immunoSEQ multiplex PCR, while the TCRdb copy is restricted to in-frame clones and leaves out a portion. For V, J and clone size, that table is used; D and trimming come from the DNA. The sample holds fewer than 500,000 clones; more than 65% are singletons and the top ten take 1.1%. Between the trimmed V and J ends, which lost 3 bases and 3 bases, there was a span of 12 bases. Per the germline V gene, CDR1 is KGHSH and CDR2 is LQKENI. The CDR3 covers 15 residues. This sequence joins TRBV18 and TRBJ1-5; the D gene is possibly TRBD1 (6 bases). The source is a human donor with acute or convalescent COVID-19. The donor label of this sample is uncertain. Sequencing was done on a sample of peripheral blood. As DNA, the CDR3 is TGTGCCAGCTCACCCCAGGCAGGGGACAATCAGCCCCAGCATTTT. This gives the protein CASSPQAGDNQPQHF.